These 23 T cell receptor beta chains came from one sample sequenced in a study of blood T cell repertoires in COVID-19. Repertoires were generated with immunoSEQ multiplex PCR, while TCRdb's copy carries only in-frame clones and drops some. The sample has approximately 200,000 clones, 79% seen once. What was sequenced was peripheral blood. All receptors come from a woman aged 40 to 50 with COVID-19, enrolled during active disease.

The DNA of the CDR3 is TGTGCCAGCAGCTCCAGACTAGCGGGGTCTTCGGGCTACGAGCAGTACTTC. Translation gives CASSSRLAGSSGYEQYF. The genes are TRBV7-2 and TRBJ2-7; 11 nucleotides line up with TRBD2. V was clipped by 4 bases and J by 3 bases; unmatched bases: 11. This CDR3 contains 17 residues. Germline V gives CDR1 SGHTA, CDR2 FQGNSA.

Only one count was recorded for this clone. The V call is TRBV5-1, the J call TRBJ2-5; 12 positions match TRBD2. With 0 bases clipped from V and 5 bases from J, the junction kept 5 bases outside the gene matches. CDR1 is SGHRS and CDR2 is YFSETQ in the germline V gene. The CDR3 is made up of 16 amino acids. The DNA of the CDR3 is TGCGCCAGCAGCTTGGAGGCTAGCGGGAGGGAGGAGACCCAGTACTTC. This translates into CASSLEASGREETQYF. The full variable domain, with the rest looked up from reference TRBV5-1 and TRBJ2-5, is KAGVTQTPRYLIKTRGQQVTLSCSPISGHRSVSWYQQTPGQGLQFLFEYFSETQRNKGNFPGRFSGRQFSNSRSEMNVSTLELGDSALYLCASSLEASGREETQYFGPGTRLLVL.

V is TRBV7-2 and J is TRBJ2-1, with TRBD2 identical over 10 bases. CDR3 length: 17 residues. The J segment lost 7 bases and the V segment lost 3 bases, leaving 12 bases of the junction unmatched. Germline CDR1 SGHTA, CDR2 FQGNSA. The CDR3 DNA follows: TGTGCCAGCAGCTTCGAGTCCGGGACTAGCGCCCCAAATGAGCAGTTCTTC. It translates to CASSFESGTSAPNEQFF.

The chain uses TRBV19 and TRBJ1-2; maybe TRBD1 (5 bases). This CDR3 spans 12 amino acids. Germline CDR1 and CDR2: LNHDA and SQIVND (reference sequence). The V end was cut by 2 bases, the J end by 8 bases, with 9 bases between. CDR3 in DNA: TGTGCCAGTAGTATACTAGGGGAAGGCTACACCTTC. This gives the protein CASSILGEGYTF.

The chain joins TRBV6-5 to TRBJ1-1; no clear D. V gave up 6 bases and J gave up 0 bases, with 5 bases separating them. Germline V gene lookup returns CDR1 MNHEY and CDR2 SVGAGI. The CDR3 covers 12 residues. CDR3: CASSTVNTEAFF. As DNA, the CDR3 is TGTGCCAGCAGCACAGTGAACACTGAAGCTTTCTTT.

This chain joins TRBV14 and TRBJ1-1; no firm D call. The V and J ends lost 1 base and 3 bases respectively, with 18 bases between them. Per germline, CDR1 SGHDN and CDR2 FVKESK. There are 17 residues in the CDR3. CDR3 sequence (DNA): TGTGCCAGCAGCCAAGGAGGACTTCAGGCCGTACACACTGAAGCTTTCTTT. This encodes CASSQGGLQAVHTEAFF.

The chain employs TRBV3-1 (or the pseudogene TRBV3-2) and TRBJ1-4; a possible D gene is TRBD1 (5 bases). V was cut by 0 bases and J by 6 bases, with 11 bases left in between. Germline V CDR1 and CDR2: LGHDT, YNNKEL (reference sequence). CDR3 length equals 15 residues. The DNA of the CDR3 is TGTGCCAGCAGCCAAGATATAGGGGAGGATGAAAAACTGTTTTTT. Encoded protein: CASSQDIGEDEKLFF.

The rearrangement uses TRBV2 and TRBJ1-1, with a weak D call TRBD1 (6 bases). The CDR3 has 14 residues. Germline V gene sequence: CDR1 SNHLY, CDR2 FYNNEI. V was cut by 5 bases and J by 0 bases, with 10 bases left in between. Here the CDR3 DNA reads TGTGCCAGCAGTTACAGGGTCTTGAACACTGAAGCTTTCTTT. As protein: CASSYRVLNTEAFF.

The chain couples TRBV7-2 to TRBJ2-4; 13 positions agree with TRBD2. The CDR3 spans 18 residues. CDR1 and CDR2 (germline): SGHTA, FQGNSA. Trimming took 2 bases from V and 0 from J; bases not matched to a gene: 4. The CDR3 loop reads CASSLTGTSGVAKNIQYF. CDR3 sequence (DNA): TGTGCCAGCAGCTTAACTGGGACTAGCGGGGTAGCCAAAAACATTCAGTACTTC.

The rearrangement links TRBV18 to TRBJ2-7; 8 bases are shared with TRBD1. CDR1 KGHSH and CDR2 LQKENI come from the germline V gene. V lost 2 bases, J lost 5 bases, and 5 bases stayed unmatched. The CDR3 covers 14 residues. The DNA for the CDR3 is TGTGCCAGCTCACCAATACAGGGGGTGAACGAGCAGTACTTC. This translates into CASSPIQGVNEQYF.

This clone is a singleton in its sample. The chain carries TRBV30 and TRBJ1-3; tentative D call: TRBD1 (5 bases). The CDR3 covers 11 residues. V was cut by 4 bases and J by 7 bases, with 8 bases left in between. CDR1 and CDR2 from the germline V gene are GTSNPN and SVGIG (reference sequence). DNA of the CDR3: TGTGCCTGGAATGGGGGGAACACCATATATTTT. This codes for CAWNGGNTIYF.

This rearrangement joins TRBV11-2 to TRBJ2-4; TRBD2 is a possible D gene (5 bases). Germline V gene lookup returns CDR1 SGHAT and CDR2 FQNNGV. The length of the CDR3 is 16 residues. Deletions cut 5 bases from V and 4 bases from J, with 18 bases between. The CDR3 protein is CASSKAGLRTKNIQYF. CDR3 DNA sequence: TGTGCCAGCAGCAAGGCGGGTCTTAGGACGAAAAACATTCAGTACTTC.

The CDR3 bases are TGTGCCTGGAGTGTAGGGACTAGCGGGTTCAATGAGCAGTTCTTC. This codes for CAWSVGTSGFNEQFF. The chain uses TRBV30 and TRBJ2-1; 12 nucleotides line up with TRBD2. J lost 6 bases, V lost 0 bases, and 3 bases had no gene match. Germline V gene sequence: CDR1 GTSNPN, CDR2 SVGIG (reference sequence). CDR3 length equals 15 residues.

This sequence joins TRBV7-9 and TRBJ2-7; 8 bases agree with TRBD1. This CDR3 is built from 14 residues. V was pared by 5 bases and J by 4 bases, with 7 bases of the junction left unmatched. The germline V gene encodes CDR1 SEHNR and CDR2 FQNEAQ (reference sequence). The CDR3 DNA reads TGTGCCAGCAGCCTCCAGGGGGCGAGATACGAGCAGTACTTC. Its translation: CASSLQGARYEQYF.

The chain has TRBV7-7 and TRBJ2-7; D might be TRBD2 (5 bases). V was trimmed by 5 bases and J by 2 bases, leaving 10 bases between them. Germline CDR1 SSHAT, CDR2 FNYEAQ (reference sequence). This CDR3 is built from 13 residues. CDR3 residues: CASSLGRAYEQYF. The CDR3 DNA sequence: TGTGCCAGCAGCCTTGGGAGAGCCTACGAGCAGTACTTC.

The V call is TRBV19, the J call TRBJ2-2, with 15 bases lining up with TRBD2. Germline V gene data show CDR1 as LNHDA and CDR2 as SQIVND (reference sequence). The CDR3 length is 19 residues. V trimming: 4 bases; J trimming: 1 base; junction bases outside the gene matches: 7. Here the CDR3 reads CASSRGLAGGRGNTGELFF. CDR3 coding DNA: TGTGCCAGTAGTAGGGGACTAGCGGGGGGCCGGGGGAACACCGGGGAGCTGTTTTTT. Supplemented by reference TRBV19 and TRBJ2-2, the full variable domain reads DGGITQSPKYLFRKEGQNVTLSCEQNLNHDAMYWYRQDPGQGLRLIYYSQIVNDFQKGDIAEGYSVSREKKESFPLTVTSAQKNPTAFYLCASSRGLAGGRGNTGELFFGEGSRLTVL.

The chain links TRBV7-2 to TRBJ2-7; weak D call: TRBD2 (6 bases). Deletions cut 5 bases from V and 1 base from J, with 12 bases between. CDR1 SGHTA and CDR2 FQGNSA come from the germline V gene. The CDR3 spans 14 residues. CDR3 bases: TGTGCCAGCAGCCTGGGACTGACTTCCTACGAGCAGTACTTC. Its translation is CASSLGLTSYEQYF. Full variable domain (missing parts from reference TRBV7-2 and TRBJ2-7): GAGVSQSPSNKVTEKGKDVELRCDPISGHTALYWYRQSLGQGLEFLIYFQGNSAPDKSGLPSDRFSAERTGGSVSTLTIQRTQQEDSAVYLCASSLGLTSYEQYFGPGTRLTVT.

The V and J genes are TRBV9 and TRBJ2-3, with 12 nucleotides matching TRBD2. Germline V lookup: CDR1 SGDLS, CDR2 YYNGEE. The V segment lost 1 base and the J segment 4 bases; nucleotides outside the gene matches: 4. The CDR3 has 16 amino acids. The CDR3 here is CASSVLAGGPPDTQYF. CDR3 coding DNA: TGTGCCAGCAGCGTACTAGCGGGGGGGCCCCCAGATACGCAGTATTTT.

This chain joins TRBV11-2 and TRBJ1-1; D is unclear. Per the germline V gene, CDR1 is SGHAT and CDR2 is FQNNGV. The CDR3 loop spans 13 amino acids. Deletions cut 3 bases from V and 1 base from J, with 6 bases between. CDR3 residues: CASSFNRNTEAFF. The CDR3 coding sequence is TGTGCCAGCAGCTTCAACAGGAACACTGAAGCTTTCTTT.

The gene calls are TRBV6-4 and TRBJ2-3; TRBD2 matches 14 bases. This CDR3 has 16 amino acids. The V gene's germline CDR1 is MRHNA and CDR2 SNTAGT. V shed 6 bases and J 6 bases; nucleotides not matched to a gene: 8. CDR3 nucleotides: TGTGCCAGCAGAATGGGACTAGCGGGAGATAAGGATACGCAGTATTTT. This sequence encodes CASRMGLAGDKDTQYF.

This clone was found many times. This chain joins TRBV3-1 (or the pseudogene TRBV3-2) and TRBJ2-3; 10 bases line up with TRBD2. V gave up 8 bases and J gave up 9 bases; unmatched junction bases: 29. Germline CDR1 LGHDT, CDR2 YNNKEL (reference sequence). This CDR3 spans 20 amino acids. The CDR3, as DNA: TGTGCCAGCGCCTCAAGGGGGCTAGCGGGGGCGCCCCACCGGAGGGGGACGCAGTATTTT. Amino acids: CASASRGLAGAPHRRGTQYF.

V gene TRBV30 combines with J gene TRBJ2-6; D gene uncertain. The CDR3 consists of 14 residues. Per the germline V gene, CDR1 is GTSNPN and CDR2 is SVGIG (reference sequence). Deletions cut 0 bases from V and 2 bases from J, with 5 bases between. CDR3 in DNA: TGTGCCTGGAGTGTAGCCACTGGGGCCAACGTCCTGACTTTC. It translates to CAWSVATGANVLTF.

The V gene is TRBV10-2, the J gene TRBJ2-3; D unresolved. V gave up 6 bases and J gave up 6 bases, with 7 bases separating them. The CDR3 loop spans 11 amino acids. The germline V gene encodes CDR1 WSHSY and CDR2 SAAADI. CDR3 loop: CASRAMDTQYF. The CDR3 DNA is TGCGCCAGCAGAGCCATGGATACGCAGTATTTT.